This is a list of T cell receptor beta chains from one sample in a study of response to subunit inactivated influenza vaccine. One entry per CDR3 protein, called by TCRdb with MiXCR from the RT-PCR reads. The sample lists about 520,000 distinct CDR3 sequences; 25% were seen once. The sequencing here drew on CD4+ T cells sorted from PBMCs, taken approximately 5 days after vaccination. These receptors all come from a man in his fifties who received an inactivated influenza vaccine. CDR3s leave out the opening cysteine and the closing phenylalanine or tryptophan.

CDR3aa | v_gene
ASRRTNPGQPQH | TRBV28
ASTVVPGQYNEQF | TRBV6-2/TRBV6-3
SVERREYTDTQY | TRBV29-1
ASSTVASGEQY | TRBV6-1
ASSQDWDIPGEQY | TRBV4-3
SARAQGIQETQY | TRBV20-1
SARLSSNQPQH | TRBV20-1
SASLARSSYEQY | TRBV20-1
ASSLEGYGGELF | TRBV11-2
PAGGRVKYEQY | TRBV27
ASSLWRGGSYNEQF | TRBV5-1
TCSFVGLAGGPGLNEQF | TRBV12-3/TRBV12-4
AISDGVRSWNEQF | TRBV10-3
ATSVAGPGETQY | TRBV24-1
ASSYVGNHQPQH | TRBV6-2/TRBV6-3
ASSLRTSGASTDTQY | TRBV5-4
ASRPTGGVQY | TRBV27
ASSLSSLLSEQY | TRBV27
ASSLISQNTEAF | TRBV5-1
ASSYGLEPTSGRETQY | TRBV5-1
ASQRTGNYGYT | TRBV28
ASSLVGGSGELF | TRBV7-2
ASSLSLGPIQETQY | TRBV7-6
ASTQALQVVQF | TRBV6-2/TRBV6-3
ASSLGSGVDTEAF | TRBV7-9
ASSQVGYRGGDTQY | TRBV4-1
ASSLAQDRGRYGYT | TRBV7-9
ASSFTGTANQPQH | TRBV5-6
ASSLGDNNQPQH | TRBV5-1
ASSPSGRLGNQPQH | TRBV18
SVEGHLGYQETQY | TRBV29-1
ASSLLAVWGGVNEQF | TRBV6-1
AISERREQSGELF | TRBV10-3
SPSETSSDTQY | TRBV20-1
SAAGTTSGELF | TRBV20-1
ASSLSGQAPGLAGATQSSYEQY | TRBV27
ASSLDLEPETQY | TRBV7-2
ASSPFEGSYEQY | TRBV11-2
ASSDPGHMGSPLH | TRBV10-2
ASREAGASSYNEQF | TRBV12-3/TRBV12-4
AISVSQNQPQH | TRBV10-3
SAPMKSADYEQY | TRBV20-1
SASPGTSYYEQY | TRBV20-1
ASSLLEVGEQY | TRBV7-9
ASSVWEGSEKLF | TRBV9
ASSARATGELF | TRBV9
ASDGRGGGIYNEQF | TRBV6-2/TRBV6-3
ASSLVAGGLDTQY | TRBV7-2
SARLAGGQDTQY | TRBV20-1
ASTRGTGGTGELF | TRBV12-3/TRBV12-4
ASSLEQLATAQY | TRBV7-2
ASSLGAHYNEQF | TRBV5-4
SAIMTTAYEQY | TRBV20-1
SAIQPGLSYEQY | TRBV20-1
ASSRNSYNEQF | TRBV2
ASSEEDLQF | TRBV6-1
ASSLPLAGGGTQY | TRBV28
ASGQDRATQY | TRBV7-7
ASSQGDRIYEQY | TRBV4-1